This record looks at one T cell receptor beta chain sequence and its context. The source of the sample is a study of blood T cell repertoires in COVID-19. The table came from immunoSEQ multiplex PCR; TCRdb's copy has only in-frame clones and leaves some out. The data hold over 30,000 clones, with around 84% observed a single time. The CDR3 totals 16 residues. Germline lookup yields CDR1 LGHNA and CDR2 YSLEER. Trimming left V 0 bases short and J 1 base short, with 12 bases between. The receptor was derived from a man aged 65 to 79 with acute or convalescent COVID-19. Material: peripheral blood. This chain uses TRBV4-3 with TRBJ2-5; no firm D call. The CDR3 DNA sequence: TGCGCCAGCAGCCAAGAAGGTGGATGGGCCCAAGAGACCCAGTACTTC. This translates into CASSQEGGWAQETQYF.